The entry below describes one T cell receptor (beta chain). The table came from immunoSEQ multiplex PCR; TCRdb's copy has only in-frame clones and leaves some out. The sample gives 150,000 to 200,000 clones, more than 65% of which show up once; 17% is in the top ten. The data derive from a study of blood T cell repertoires in COVID-19. The V gene end was trimmed by 0 bases and the J gene end by 8 bases; junction bases not matched to a gene: 7. CDR1 and CDR2 (germline): SGHTA, FQGNSA. CDR3 size: 16 residues. The sample consisted of PBMCs or T cells enriched from blood (not recorded which). This TCR derives from a woman aged 45 to 65 with acute COVID-19. This chain uses TRBV7-2 with TRBJ2-1, with 10 positions matching TRBD2. CDR3 coding DNA: TGTGCCAGCAGCTTAGCCTCCAGCGGGGGGGCGTATGAGCAGTTCTTC. Its protein is CASSLASSGGAYEQFF.